These T cell receptor beta chains were read from a single sample in a study of control samples from healthy donors and cancer patients. Assay: immunoSEQ multiplex PCR; the TCRdb copy retains only in-frame clones and omits some. The table records about 250,000 clones, 82% of them present only once. The material sequenced was PBMCs. These receptors were taken from a woman between 55 and 75 years old with lung cancer. Both conserved end residues are part of each CDR3. Each record gives: V gene, clone size, J gene, D gene, CDR3 protein, CDR3 DNA. D genes are given only for firm matches. Size tells how often a clone was seen (once, few, many) or the class of an expanded clone, and some rows leave it out.

v_call: TRBV29-1
clone_size: NA
j_call: TRBJ1-4
d_call: NA
cdr3_aa: CSVGQDATNEKLFF
cdr3_nt: TGCAGCGTTGGACAAGATGCAACTAATGAAAAACTGTTTTTT

v_call: TRBV10-1
clone_size: NA
j_call: TRBJ2-3
d_call: NA
cdr3_aa: CASSESTDTQYF
cdr3_nt: TGCGCCAGCAGTGAGAGCACAGATACGCAGTATTTT

v_call: TRBV2
clone_size: NA
j_call: TRBJ2-2
d_call: NA
cdr3_aa: CASSTRGVRTGELFF
cdr3_nt: TGTGCCAGCAGTACAAGGGGGGTACGGACCGGGGAGCTGTTTTTT

v_call: TRBV2
clone_size: NA
j_call: TRBJ2-1
d_call: NA
cdr3_aa: CASSEGLAGRNEQFF
cdr3_nt: TGTGCCAGCAGTGAGGGTCTGGCGGGGCGGAATGAGCAGTTCTTC

v_call: TRBV27
clone_size: NA
j_call: TRBJ1-2
d_call: NA
cdr3_aa: CASSRARENGYTF
cdr3_nt: TGTGCCAGCAGTCGGGCCAGGGAAAATGGCTACACCTTC

v_call: TRBV5-5
clone_size: NA
j_call: TRBJ2-5
d_call: NA
cdr3_aa: CASSSGTSTWGTQYF
cdr3_nt: TGTGCCAGCAGCAGCGGGACATCAACCTGGGGGACCCAGTACTTC

v_call: TRBV5-4
clone_size: NA
j_call: TRBJ2-4
d_call: NA
cdr3_aa: CASRSGPLAKNIQYF
cdr3_nt: TGTGCCAGCAGATCCGGCCCATTAGCCAAAAACATTCAGTACTTC

v_call: TRBV19
clone_size: once
j_call: TRBJ1-2
d_call: NA
cdr3_aa: CASSQTGQGGYGYTF
cdr3_nt: TGTGCCAGTAGCCAAACGGGACAAGGGGGCTATGGCTACACCTTC

v_call: TRBV12-5
clone_size: NA
j_call: TRBJ2-7
d_call: NA
cdr3_aa: CASGQGYYEQYF
cdr3_nt: TGTGCTAGTGGGCAGGGGTACTACGAGCAGTACTTC

v_call: TRBV28
clone_size: NA
j_call: TRBJ2-7
d_call: TRBD1
cdr3_aa: CASRLGGAQYF
cdr3_nt: TGTGCCAGCAGGTTAGGGGGCGCGCAGTACTTC

v_call: TRBV3-1/TRBV3-2
clone_size: NA
j_call: TRBJ2-7
d_call: TRBD1
cdr3_aa: CASSIGTAYEQYF
cdr3_nt: TGTGCCAGCAGCATAGGGACAGCCTACGAGCAGTACTTC

v_call: TRBV5-1
clone_size: once
j_call: TRBJ2-3
d_call: NA
cdr3_aa: CASSLLGQSTDTQYF
cdr3_nt: TGCGCCAGCAGCTTGTTAGGCCAGAGCACAGATACGCAGTATTTT

v_call: TRBV12-3/TRBV12-4
clone_size: few
j_call: TRBJ1-3
d_call: NA
cdr3_aa: CASSQTRGNTIYF
cdr3_nt: TGTGCCAGCAGTCAGACCAGGGGAAACACCATATATTTT

v_call: TRBV5-1
clone_size: once
j_call: TRBJ2-5
d_call: NA
cdr3_aa: CASSVSGIQETQYF
cdr3_nt: TGCGCCAGCAGTGTATCAGGGATTCAAGAGACCCAGTACTTC

v_call: TRBV12-3/TRBV12-4
clone_size: NA
j_call: TRBJ1-5
d_call: NA
cdr3_aa: CASSFVEGQPQHF
cdr3_nt: TGTGCCAGCAGTTTTGTAGAAGGTCAGCCCCAGCATTTT

v_call: TRBV15
clone_size: NA
j_call: TRBJ2-5
d_call: NA
cdr3_aa: CATSREPSDGETQYF
cdr3_nt: TGTGCCACCAGCAGAGAGCCTAGTGATGGAGAGACCCAGTACTTC

v_call: TRBV5-1
clone_size: NA
j_call: TRBJ2-5
d_call: NA
cdr3_aa: CASSLGGEETQYF
cdr3_nt: TGCGCCAGCAGCTTGGGGGGTGAAGAGACCCAGTACTTC

v_call: TRBV5-1
clone_size: NA
j_call: TRBJ2-3
d_call: TRBD2
cdr3_aa: CASSLMNPGLAEGTDTQYF
cdr3_nt: TGCGCCAGCAGCCTTATGAACCCGGGACTAGCGGAAGGAACAGATACGCAGTATTTT

v_call: TRBV5-1
clone_size: NA
j_call: TRBJ1-1
d_call: NA
cdr3_aa: CASSSLQGNTEAFF
cdr3_nt: TGCGCCAGCAGCTCTTTACAGGGGAACACTGAAGCTTTCTTT

v_call: TRBV3-1/TRBV3-2
clone_size: NA
j_call: TRBJ2-1
d_call: NA
cdr3_aa: CASSPGRTYNEQFF
cdr3_nt: TGTGCCAGCAGTCCCGGTCGAACTTACAATGAGCAGTTCTTC

v_call: TRBV9
clone_size: NA
j_call: TRBJ2-6
d_call: NA
cdr3_aa: CASRGGALPGANVLTF
cdr3_nt: TGTGCCAGCAGGGGGGGCGCACTCCCTGGGGCCAACGTCCTGACTTTC

v_call: TRBV3-1/TRBV3-2
clone_size: NA
j_call: TRBJ1-1
d_call: NA
cdr3_aa: CASKTGSNTEAFF
cdr3_nt: TGTGCCAGCAAAACCGGGTCGAACACTGAAGCTTTCTTT

v_call: TRBV5-1
clone_size: NA
j_call: TRBJ2-3
d_call: TRBD2
cdr3_aa: CASSPSGAPDTQYF
cdr3_nt: TGCGCCAGCAGCCCAAGCGGGGCCCCGGATACGCAGTATTTT

v_call: TRBV2
clone_size: NA
j_call: TRBJ2-3
d_call: NA
cdr3_aa: CASSESSPSDTQYF
cdr3_nt: TGTGCCAGCAGTGAGAGCTCTCCTTCGGATACGCAGTATTTT

v_call: TRBV4-2
clone_size: NA
j_call: TRBJ2-7
d_call: NA
cdr3_aa: CASSRNPGIYEQYF
cdr3_nt: TGTGCCAGCAGCCGCAACCCGGGGATCTACGAGCAGTACTTC

v_call: TRBV20-1
clone_size: NA
j_call: TRBJ2-3
d_call: NA
cdr3_aa: CSARHGDTQYF
cdr3_nt: TGCAGTGCTAGACACGGGGATACGCAGTATTTT

v_call: TRBV5-6
clone_size: once
j_call: TRBJ1-6
d_call: TRBD1
cdr3_aa: CASSVRDRNSPLHF
cdr3_nt: TGTGCCAGCAGCGTCCGGGACAGGAATTCACCCCTCCACTTT

v_call: TRBV7-8
clone_size: NA
j_call: TRBJ2-5
d_call: NA
cdr3_aa: CASSLARETQYF
cdr3_nt: TGTGCCAGCAGCTTAGCGAGAGAGACCCAGTACTTC

v_call: TRBV6-2/TRBV6-3
clone_size: NA
j_call: TRBJ1-3
d_call: NA
cdr3_aa: CASSYSPALSGNTIYF
cdr3_nt: TGTGCCAGCAGTTACTCGCCGGCTCTCTCTGGAAACACCATATATTTT

v_call: TRBV7-9
clone_size: NA
j_call: TRBJ1-1
d_call: NA
cdr3_aa: CASTLLGSLNTEAFF
cdr3_nt: TGTGCCAGCACCCTCTTAGGGAGCTTGAACACTGAAGCTTTCTTT

v_call: TRBV2
clone_size: once
j_call: TRBJ1-5
d_call: NA
cdr3_aa: CASTPRRGVNQPQHF
cdr3_nt: TGTGCCAGCACCCCTCGCAGGGGCGTGAATCAGCCCCAGCATTTT

v_call: TRBV19
clone_size: NA
j_call: TRBJ2-4
d_call: NA
cdr3_aa: CASKSSGEQNIQYF
cdr3_nt: TGTGCCAGTAAGTCGTCGGGGGAACAAAACATTCAGTACTTC

v_call: TRBV13
clone_size: NA
j_call: TRBJ2-7
d_call: TRBD1
cdr3_aa: CASSPTRDRGRNEQYF
cdr3_nt: TGTGCCAGCAGCCCAACCCGGGACAGGGGGCGCAACGAGCAGTACTTC

v_call: TRBV6-4
clone_size: NA
j_call: TRBJ2-1
d_call: NA
cdr3_aa: CASSQGHEQFF
cdr3_nt: TGTGCCAGCAGCCAGGGGCATGAGCAGTTCTTC

v_call: TRBV7-3
clone_size: NA
j_call: TRBJ2-7
d_call: NA
cdr3_aa: CASSLASGFSYEQYF
cdr3_nt: TGTGCCAGCAGCCTAGCGAGCGGGTTCTCCTACGAGCAGTACTTC

v_call: TRBV6-5
clone_size: NA
j_call: TRBJ2-7
d_call: TRBD1
cdr3_aa: CASSPTPDRGHEQYF
cdr3_nt: TGTGCCAGCAGTCCGACGCCGGACAGGGGCCACGAGCAGTACTTC

v_call: TRBV2
clone_size: NA
j_call: TRBJ2-5
d_call: TRBD2
cdr3_aa: CASSSWGGVETQYF
cdr3_nt: TGTGCCAGCAGTTCGTGGGGGGGAGTCGAGACCCAGTACTTC

v_call: TRBV7-3
clone_size: once
j_call: TRBJ1-2
d_call: TRBD1
cdr3_aa: CASSPSSGQGASYGYTF
cdr3_nt: TGTGCCAGCAGCCCCTCATCGGGACAGGGGGCCAGCTATGGCTACACCTTC

v_call: TRBV19
clone_size: NA
j_call: TRBJ1-5
d_call: NA
cdr3_aa: CASSMGWVGGNQPQHF
cdr3_nt: TGTGCCAGTAGTATGGGTTGGGTAGGTGGCAATCAGCCCCAGCATTTT

v_call: TRBV3-1/TRBV3-2
clone_size: NA
j_call: TRBJ1-3
d_call: TRBD1
cdr3_aa: CASQKSGTGAGNTIYF
cdr3_nt: TGTGCCAGCCAAAAATCCGGGACAGGGGCTGGAAACACCATATATTTT

v_call: TRBV3-1/TRBV3-2
clone_size: once
j_call: TRBJ2-2
d_call: NA
cdr3_aa: CASSLGGTGELFF
cdr3_nt: TGTGCCAGCAGCCTGGGAGGCACCGGGGAGCTGTTTTTT

v_call: TRBV5-1
clone_size: NA
j_call: TRBJ1-6
d_call: NA
cdr3_aa: CASSRIDNSPLHF
cdr3_nt: TGCGCCAGCAGCCGCATAGATAATTCACCCCTCCACTTT

v_call: TRBV19
clone_size: NA
j_call: TRBJ2-7
d_call: TRBD2
cdr3_aa: CASSRPGGSSYEQYF
cdr3_nt: TGTGCCAGTAGTAGGCCGGGGGGAAGCTCCTACGAGCAGTACTTC

v_call: TRBV4-2
clone_size: NA
j_call: TRBJ2-3
d_call: NA
cdr3_aa: CASSQDAQSPDTQYF
cdr3_nt: TGTGCCAGCAGCCAAGATGCCCAGTCCCCAGATACGCAGTATTTT

v_call: TRBV5-4
clone_size: NA
j_call: TRBJ1-3
d_call: NA
cdr3_aa: CASSLQGPSGNTIYF
cdr3_nt: TGTGCCAGCAGCTTACAGGGACCCTCTGGAAACACCATATATTTT